A selection of T cell receptor beta chains follows, all from one sample in a study of CD8+ T cells in alopecia areata. The assay was immunoSEQ multiplex PCR, and TCRdb's table has in-frame clones only and misses some. The table has 110,000 or so clones, around two fifths seen once. Sequencing was carried out using CD4+ T cells sorted from blood. The receptors stem from a human donor with alopecia areata. The CDR3 runs from the conserved cysteine through the conserved F or W. Each record gives: J gene, clone size, D gene, V gene, CDR3 DNA, CDR3 protein. A D gene is named only where the DNA matches it firmly. Some rows mark clone size as missing; the rest say once, few, many or name a class of expanded clone.

j_call: TRBJ2-7
clone_size: NA
d_call: NA
v_call: TRBV4-1
cdr3_nt: TGCGCCAGCAGCCAACCTACCCAGGGGAGCGAGCAGTACTTC
cdr3_aa: CASSQPTQGSEQYF

j_call: TRBJ2-7
clone_size: NA
d_call: TRBD2
v_call: TRBV7-2
cdr3_nt: TGTGCCAGCAGCGCCGCGGGGGTGGCCTACGAGCAGTACTTC
cdr3_aa: CASSAAGVAYEQYF

j_call: TRBJ2-3
clone_size: NA
d_call: NA
v_call: TRBV29-1
cdr3_nt: TGCAGCGTTCTGATGACGGATACGTTGTTT
cdr3_aa: CSVLMTDTLF

j_call: TRBJ2-2
clone_size: few
d_call: NA
v_call: TRBV4-3
cdr3_nt: TGCGCCAGCAGCCAAGCTAACAGCGCCGGGGAGCTGTTTTTT
cdr3_aa: CASSQANSAGELFF

j_call: TRBJ2-1
clone_size: NA
d_call: TRBD2
v_call: TRBV27
cdr3_nt: TGTGCCAGCTCGTCCGGGACTAGCATCACAAGGCCCCAGTTCTTC
cdr3_aa: CASSSGTSITRPQFF

j_call: TRBJ2-7
clone_size: few
d_call: NA
v_call: TRBV5-1
cdr3_nt: TGCGCCAGCAGCTTCGAGGGTCCAGGGTACGAGCAGTACTTC
cdr3_aa: CASSFEGPGYEQYF

j_call: TRBJ2-7
clone_size: few
d_call: TRBD1
v_call: TRBV19
cdr3_nt: TGTGCCAGTAGTGTACAGGGGGCTTACGAGCAGTACTTC
cdr3_aa: CASSVQGAYEQYF

j_call: TRBJ1-2
clone_size: NA
d_call: TRBD1
v_call: TRBV27
cdr3_nt: TGTGCCAGCAGTCCCTCGGGCCAGGGGGCTTATGGCTACACCTTC
cdr3_aa: CASSPSGQGAYGYTF

j_call: TRBJ2-7
clone_size: NA
d_call: NA
v_call: TRBV7-6
cdr3_nt: TGTGCCAGCAGCTTAGCGCCAAGGGGCGCCCGGGACGAGCAGTACTTC
cdr3_aa: CASSLAPRGARDEQYF

j_call: TRBJ1-2
clone_size: NA
d_call: NA
v_call: TRBV30
cdr3_nt: TGTGCCTGGAGCCTCTCCGGACCTGGCTACACCTTC
cdr3_aa: CAWSLSGPGYTF

j_call: TRBJ2-5
clone_size: NA
d_call: TRBD2
v_call: TRBV4-2
cdr3_nt: TGTGCCAGCAGCGCCCGACTAGCGGGGAACCAAGAGACCCAGTACTTC
cdr3_aa: CASSARLAGNQETQYF

j_call: TRBJ1-1
clone_size: few
d_call: NA
v_call: TRBV29-1
cdr3_nt: TGCAGCGTTGCTGGGAGGACTGGGAACACTGAAGCTTTCTTT
cdr3_aa: CSVAGRTGNTEAFF

j_call: TRBJ2-7
clone_size: NA
d_call: TRBD1
v_call: TRBV29-1
cdr3_nt: TGCAGCGCTCGTCCCCCCGGGACAGGGACCGAGCAGTACTTC
cdr3_aa: CSARPPGTGTEQYF

j_call: TRBJ2-1
clone_size: NA
d_call: TRBD1
v_call: TRBV7-3
cdr3_nt: TGTGCCAGCAGCTTAGCCACAGGGGCGGGGCAGTTCTTC
cdr3_aa: CASSLATGAGQFF

j_call: TRBJ2-1
clone_size: NA
d_call: NA
v_call: TRBV2
cdr3_nt: TGTGCCAGCTCGCCGGCCGGACTCCGTAGGGATGAGCAGTTCTTC
cdr3_aa: CASSPAGLRRDEQFF

j_call: TRBJ1-2
clone_size: few
d_call: NA
v_call: TRBV29-1
cdr3_nt: TGCAGCGTTAGTCTCGGGGATGGCTACACCTTC
cdr3_aa: CSVSLGDGYTF

j_call: TRBJ1-1
clone_size: NA
d_call: TRBD1
v_call: TRBV29-1
cdr3_nt: TGCAGCGTGGACGAACAGGGGGCGCAGACTGAAGCTTTCTTT
cdr3_aa: CSVDEQGAQTEAFF

j_call: TRBJ1-3
clone_size: few
d_call: NA
v_call: TRBV5-1
cdr3_nt: TGCGCCAGCAGCCCTCGGATACCAGGGAGCCCTGGAAACACCATATATTTT
cdr3_aa: CASSPRIPGSPGNTIYF

j_call: TRBJ2-7
clone_size: few
d_call: TRBD2
v_call: TRBV30
cdr3_nt: TGTGCCTGGAGTGTAGGAGGTCTAGCGGATAGCTCCTACGAGCAGTACTTC
cdr3_aa: CAWSVGGLADSSYEQYF

j_call: TRBJ2-1
clone_size: NA
d_call: TRBD2
v_call: TRBV7-9
cdr3_nt: TGTGCCAGCAGCTCCGGGACTAGCGGGGGTAGCTCCTACAATGAGCAGTTCTTC
cdr3_aa: CASSSGTSGGSSYNEQFF

j_call: TRBJ2-3
clone_size: few
d_call: TRBD2
v_call: TRBV29-1
cdr3_nt: TGCAGCGTGTTAGCGGGGACAGATACGCAGTATTTT
cdr3_aa: CSVLAGTDTQYF

j_call: TRBJ2-5
clone_size: few
d_call: TRBD2
v_call: TRBV29-1
cdr3_nt: TGCAGCGTTCGAAGAGGGAGGGTATGGGAGACCCAGTACTTC
cdr3_aa: CSVRRGRVWETQYF

j_call: TRBJ2-7
clone_size: few
d_call: TRBD1
v_call: TRBV25-1
cdr3_nt: TGTGCCAGCAGTGCGGGACAGGGCTCCTACGAGCAGTACTTC
cdr3_aa: CASSAGQGSYEQYF

j_call: TRBJ2-3
clone_size: few
d_call: NA
v_call: TRBV29-1
cdr3_nt: TGCAGCGTTGGGATAGGAGATACGCAGTATTTT
cdr3_aa: CSVGIGDTQYF

j_call: TRBJ2-2
clone_size: NA
d_call: NA
v_call: TRBV28
cdr3_nt: TGTGCCAGCAGTACGGGGACACCTACCGGGGAGCTGTTTTTT
cdr3_aa: CASSTGTPTGELFF

j_call: TRBJ2-5
clone_size: few
d_call: NA
v_call: TRBV18
cdr3_nt: TGTGCCAGCTCACCACGAAACGGACAGACCCAGTACTTC
cdr3_aa: CASSPRNGQTQYF

j_call: TRBJ2-5
clone_size: NA
d_call: NA
v_call: TRBV7-9
cdr3_nt: TGTGCCAGCAGCTTAAGGGGCGGAGAGACCCAGTACTTC
cdr3_aa: CASSLRGGETQYF

j_call: TRBJ2-3
clone_size: NA
d_call: NA
v_call: TRBV5-1
cdr3_nt: TGCGCCAGCAGCACCGGAACCACAGATACGCAGTATTTT
cdr3_aa: CASSTGTTDTQYF

j_call: TRBJ2-3
clone_size: few
d_call: TRBD1
v_call: TRBV29-1
cdr3_nt: TGCAGCGTTGAAACGGGACAGGGGACAGATACGCAGTATTTT
cdr3_aa: CSVETGQGTDTQYF

j_call: TRBJ2-1
clone_size: few
d_call: TRBD2
v_call: TRBV19
cdr3_nt: TGTGCCAGTAGTGCATCACTAGCGGGAGGGTACAATGAGCAGTTCTTC
cdr3_aa: CASSASLAGGYNEQFF

j_call: TRBJ2-1
clone_size: few
d_call: NA
v_call: TRBV27
cdr3_nt: TGTGCCAGCAGTACGGGAGTAGGGGCCAGCTCCTACAATGAGCAGTTCTTC
cdr3_aa: CASSTGVGASSYNEQFF

j_call: TRBJ1-1
clone_size: NA
d_call: NA
v_call: TRBV29-1
cdr3_nt: TGCAGCGTTGGGCAGGTGAACACTGAAGCTTTCTTT
cdr3_aa: CSVGQVNTEAFF

j_call: TRBJ2-3
clone_size: NA
d_call: TRBD1
v_call: TRBV7-9
cdr3_nt: TGTGCCAGCAGCCGGACCCGGGACAGGGGGACAGATACGCAGTATTTT
cdr3_aa: CASSRTRDRGTDTQYF

j_call: TRBJ2-7
clone_size: NA
d_call: NA
v_call: TRBV7-2
cdr3_nt: TGTGCCAGCAGCTTAGGGCTGAGATTTGGGAACGAGCAGTACTTC
cdr3_aa: CASSLGLRFGNEQYF

j_call: TRBJ1-2
clone_size: NA
d_call: NA
v_call: TRBV7-9
cdr3_nt: TGTGCCAGCAACCATGACAGCTATGGCTACACCTTC
cdr3_aa: CASNHDSYGYTF

j_call: TRBJ2-1
clone_size: once
d_call: NA
v_call: TRBV29-1
cdr3_nt: TGCAGCGAATCCGGAACTAGCTCCTACAATGAGCAGTTCTTC
cdr3_aa: CSESGTSSYNEQFF

j_call: TRBJ1-5
clone_size: NA
d_call: NA
v_call: TRBV12-5
cdr3_nt: TGTGCTAGTGGTTCCCCGGGGGGATTCAATCAGCCCCAGCATTTT
cdr3_aa: CASGSPGGFNQPQHF

j_call: TRBJ1-4
clone_size: few
d_call: NA
v_call: TRBV14
cdr3_nt: TGTGCCAGCAGCCAAGATTGGAATGAAAAACTGTTTTTT
cdr3_aa: CASSQDWNEKLFF

j_call: TRBJ2-1
clone_size: NA
d_call: NA
v_call: TRBV7-3
cdr3_nt: TGTGCCAGCAGCTCGCCACGGACCTCCTACAATGAGCAGTTCTTC
cdr3_aa: CASSSPRTSYNEQFF

j_call: TRBJ1-1
clone_size: few
d_call: NA
v_call: TRBV29-1
cdr3_nt: TGCAGCGTTCACGGGGAAGCGGGGAACACTGAAGCTTTCTTT
cdr3_aa: CSVHGEAGNTEAFF

j_call: TRBJ1-1
clone_size: few
d_call: NA
v_call: TRBV29-1
cdr3_nt: TGCAGCGTTGGCAGGGTTAACACTGAAGCTTTCTTT
cdr3_aa: CSVGRVNTEAFF

j_call: TRBJ2-1
clone_size: once
d_call: NA
v_call: TRBV29-1
cdr3_nt: TGCAGCGTTGAAGATGATTCTAGTACCGGACCCGACTACAATGAGCAGTTCTTC
cdr3_aa: CSVEDDSSTGPDYNEQFF

j_call: TRBJ2-3
clone_size: few
d_call: TRBD2
v_call: TRBV5-1
cdr3_nt: TGCGCCAGCAGCTTGGGGACTAGCGAGACAGATACGCAGTATTTT
cdr3_aa: CASSLGTSETDTQYF

j_call: TRBJ2-7
clone_size: NA
d_call: NA
v_call: TRBV7-2
cdr3_nt: TGTGCCAGCCAAGTCTCAGGGGCTAAGCAGTACTTC
cdr3_aa: CASQVSGAKQYF

j_call: TRBJ2-7
clone_size: few
d_call: NA
v_call: TRBV29-1
cdr3_nt: TGCAGCGTTGGTTTATTTGGGGGGACCTACGAGCAGTACTTC
cdr3_aa: CSVGLFGGTYEQYF

j_call: TRBJ1-5
clone_size: NA
d_call: TRBD1
v_call: TRBV28
cdr3_nt: TGTGCCAGCAGGTCGTACGGGACAGGGGTTCAGCCCCAGCATTTT
cdr3_aa: CASRSYGTGVQPQHF

j_call: TRBJ1-1
clone_size: NA
d_call: NA
v_call: TRBV30
cdr3_nt: TGTGCCTGGAGCGGGGGCTGGAACACTGAAGCTTTCTTT
cdr3_aa: CAWSGGWNTEAFF

j_call: TRBJ2-1
clone_size: NA
d_call: TRBD1
v_call: TRBV7-2
cdr3_nt: TGTGCCAGCAGCTATAGACAGGGGCGAATGTACAATGAGCAGTTCTTC
cdr3_aa: CASSYRQGRMYNEQFF

j_call: TRBJ2-2
clone_size: NA
d_call: NA
v_call: TRBV18
cdr3_nt: TGTGCCAGCTCACCACCTCACGGGAGTAAGAACACCGGGGAGCTGTTTTTT
cdr3_aa: CASSPPHGSKNTGELFF

j_call: TRBJ2-7
clone_size: few
d_call: TRBD1
v_call: TRBV5-6
cdr3_nt: TGTGCCAGCAGCTTCGTCGTCGGGACAGGGTCCTACGAGCAGTACTTC
cdr3_aa: CASSFVVGTGSYEQYF

j_call: TRBJ1-1
clone_size: NA
d_call: NA
v_call: TRBV27
cdr3_nt: TGTGCCAGCAGTTTAGGGGGGAACACTGAAGCTTTCTTT
cdr3_aa: CASSLGGNTEAFF

j_call: TRBJ2-1
clone_size: NA
d_call: TRBD2
v_call: TRBV4-3
cdr3_nt: TGCGCCAGCAGCCAAGTCACTAGCGGCAATGAGCAGTTCTTC
cdr3_aa: CASSQVTSGNEQFF

j_call: TRBJ2-1
clone_size: few
d_call: NA
v_call: TRBV19
cdr3_nt: TGTGCCAGTAGTATATCGGGTGGGAGCTCCTACAATGAGCAGTTCTTC
cdr3_aa: CASSISGGSSYNEQFF

j_call: TRBJ2-4
clone_size: few
d_call: TRBD1
v_call: TRBV7-9
cdr3_nt: TGTGCCAGCAGCTCCTATAGGGACAGCCGAAACATTCAGTACTTC
cdr3_aa: CASSSYRDSRNIQYF

j_call: TRBJ2-3
clone_size: NA
d_call: NA
v_call: TRBV9
cdr3_nt: TGTGCCAGCAGCGGTGAAGCTACAGATACGCAGTATTTT
cdr3_aa: CASSGEATDTQYF

j_call: TRBJ1-1
clone_size: few
d_call: NA
v_call: TRBV30
cdr3_nt: TGTGCCTGGAGTGTACGATTTGAAGCTTTCTTT
cdr3_aa: CAWSVRFEAFF

j_call: TRBJ2-5
clone_size: NA
d_call: NA
v_call: TRBV7-9
cdr3_nt: TGTGCCAGCAGCCCCGCGTTGGAGGGGATTTCGAAAATTATGGAGACCCAGTACTTC
cdr3_aa: CASSPALEGISKIMETQYF

j_call: TRBJ2-7
clone_size: NA
d_call: NA
v_call: TRBV2
cdr3_nt: TGTGCCAGCAGCCCAGGAGGCGGGCTCCCCTCCTACGAGCAGTACTTC
cdr3_aa: CASSPGGGLPSYEQYF

j_call: TRBJ2-5
clone_size: few
d_call: NA
v_call: TRBV6-5
cdr3_nt: TGTGCCAGCAGTGGGGAGAACCACCAAGAGACCCAGTACTTC
cdr3_aa: CASSGENHQETQYF

j_call: TRBJ2-2
clone_size: NA
d_call: NA
v_call: TRBV5-1
cdr3_nt: TGCGCCAGCAGCGTCCATGACACCGGGGAGCTGTTTTTT
cdr3_aa: CASSVHDTGELFF